The next 18 T cell receptor beta chains were all read from a single sample in a study of cytomegalovirus exposure and HLA in healthy donors. The primer mix had 60 Vbeta and 13 Jbeta primers. The data were produced by immunoSEQ multiplex PCR, yet TCRdb's version contains in-frame clones alone and is incomplete. The data contain 120,000 to 150,000 clones, roughly 73% of them singletons. The sequenced sample consisted of PBMCs. The receptors stem from a woman aged 40 to 49 in good health and CMV-seronegative.

The chain combines TRBV7-8 with TRBJ2-7, with TRBD1 identical over 9 bases. CDR1 is SGHVS, CDR2 FQNEAQ, per germline. The CDR3 covers 16 residues. Trimming at V came to 5 bases and at J to 0 bases, leaving 8 bases not matched to a gene. DNA for the CDR3: TGTGCCAGCAGCCCCAGAGGGGGACAGGGCTCCTACGAGCAGTACGTC. This translates into CASSPRGGQGSYEQYV.

A few counts support this clone. The chain carries TRBV19 and TRBJ2-2; 11 bases line up with TRBD1. V was pared by 5 bases and J by 5 bases, with 4 bases of the junction left unmatched. The CDR3 is made up of 15 amino acids. Germline loops: CDR1 LNHDA, CDR2 SQIVND (reference sequence). CDR3 amino acids: CASSPGTGGTGELFF. The DNA of the CDR3 is TGTGCCAGTAGTCCCGGGACAGGGGGTACCGGGGAGCTGTTTTTT. Filled out from reference TRBV19 and TRBJ2-2, the complete variable domain reads DGGITQSPKYLFRKEGQNVTLSCEQNLNHDAMYWYRQDPGQGLRLIYYSQIVNDFQKGDIAEGYSVSREKKESFPLTVTSAQKNPTAFYLCASSPGTGGTGELFFGEGSRLTVL.

This chain connects TRBV7-2 to TRBJ1-6; maybe TRBD1 (5 bases). There are 17 residues in the CDR3. CDR1 is SGHTA, CDR2 FQGNSA, per germline. V was cut by 1 base and J by 7 bases, with 17 bases left in between. CDR3 nucleotide sequence: TGTGCCAGCAGCTTAGTTTTCCAGGGAGGGAGGAATTCACCCCTCCACTTT. Its protein product is CASSLVFQGGRNSPLHF.

The V and J genes are TRBV4-1 and TRBJ1-5; D is unclear. Germline CDR1 and CDR2: MGHRA and YSYEKL. CDR3 length: 15 amino acids. Deletions cut 0 bases from V and 3 bases from J, with 9 bases between. The CDR3 here is CASSQDGQLNQPQHF. DNA of the CDR3: TGCGCCAGCAGCCAAGATGGGCAGCTCAATCAGCCCCAGCATTTT.

The rearrangement joins TRBV7-2 to TRBJ1-6; D ambiguous. The CDR3 contains 13 residues. The V end lost 5 bases, the J end lost 8 bases, and 10 bases lay between the germline ends. Germline loops: CDR1 SGHTA, CDR2 FQGNSA. The CDR3 region is CASSTTTDSPLHF. The CDR3 region has the DNA TGTGCCAGCAGCACCACTACCGATTCACCCCTCCACTTT. Together with reference TRBV7-2 and TRBJ1-6, the CDR3 gives the full variable domain: GAGVSQSPSNKVTEKGKDVELRCDPISGHTALYWYRQSLGQGLEFLIYFQGNSAPDKSGLPSDRFSAERTGGSVSTLTIQRTQQEDSAVYLCASSTTTDSPLHFGNGTRLTVT.

This chain uses TRBV7-8 with TRBJ2-1; 7 bases are shared with TRBD2. This CDR3 is built from 17 residues. Germline lookup yields CDR1 SGHVS and CDR2 FQNEAQ. The V gene end was trimmed by 1 base and the J gene end by 0 bases; junction bases not matched to a gene: 6. CDR3 nucleotides: TGTGCCAGCAGCTTAGGATTCGGGGGGAACTCCTACAATGAGCAGTTCTTC. This encodes CASSLGFGGNSYNEQFF. The complete variable domain, with remaining parts taken from reference TRBV7-8 and TRBJ2-1, reads GAGVSQSPRYKVAKRGQDVALRCDPISGHVSLFWYQQALGQGPEFLTYFQNEAQLDKSGLPSDRFFAERPEGSVSTLKIQRTQQEDSAVYLCASSLGFGGNSYNEQFFGPGTRLTVL.

V usage is TRBV19 and J usage is TRBJ1-2; 8 positions agree with TRBD1. The CDR3 length is 14 residues. Germline-derived CDR1 and CDR2 are LNHDA and SQIVND (reference sequence). With V trimmed by 5 bases and J by 4 bases, 6 bases remained unmatched. CDR3 DNA sequence: TGTGCCAGTAGTCCCTGGACAGGGCTCTATGGCTACACCTTC. This translates into CASSPWTGLYGYTF. The whole variable domain, remainder taken from reference TRBV19 and TRBJ1-2, is DGGITQSPKYLFRKEGQNVTLSCEQNLNHDAMYWYRQDPGQGLRLIYYSQIVNDFQKGDIAEGYSVSREKKESFPLTVTSAQKNPTAFYLCASSPWTGLYGYTFGSGTRLTVV.

The rearrangement joins TRBV15 to TRBJ2-7, with a weak D call TRBD1 (6 bases). The CDR3 length is 16 residues. In germline, CDR1 is LNHNV, CDR2 YYDKDF (reference sequence). The V end lost 0 bases, the J end lost 0 bases, and 12 bases lay between the germline ends. For the CDR3, the DNA is TGTGCCACCAGCAGAGACACGGACAGAATCTCCTACGAGCAGTACTTC. Translated: CATSRDTDRISYEQYF.

The rearrangement uses TRBV7-2 and TRBJ1-6; 10 bases map to TRBD1. In germline, CDR1 is SGHTA, CDR2 FQGNSA. With 5 bases clipped from V and 6 bases from J, the junction kept 7 bases outside the gene matches. CDR3 length equals 16 residues. CDR3: CASSVRQGAFNSPLHF. The CDR3 bases are TGTGCCAGCAGCGTACGACAGGGGGCGTTTAATTCACCCCTCCACTTT.

The chain uses TRBV5-1 and TRBJ2-6; the D gene is possibly TRBD2 (7 bases). V lost 4 bases, J lost 1 base, and 15 bases lay in between. The CDR3 covers 17 residues. Germline CDR1 reads SGHRS; CDR2 reads YFSETQ. In DNA form, the CDR3 reads TGCGCCAGCAGCCTACGAGGGGGGGCTTCTGGGGCCAACGTCCTGACTTTC. Translation gives CASSLRGGASGANVLTF.

V usage is TRBV5-1 and J usage is TRBJ1-2; D is undetermined. The CDR3 covers 16 residues. V lost 2 bases and J 6 bases, leaving 20 bases between the germline ends. CDR1 is SGHRS, CDR2 YFSETQ, per germline. The CDR3: CASSFPGKGGTDGYTF. In DNA form, the CDR3 reads TGCGCCAGCAGCTTCCCGGGGAAGGGTGGCACCGATGGCTACACCTTC.

The chain uses TRBV5-1 and TRBJ2-3; the D gene is possibly TRBD2 (6 bases). Germline loops: CDR1 SGHRS, CDR2 YFSETQ. Trimming took 5 bases from V and 0 from J, leaving 13 bases between them. The CDR3 has 15 amino acids. The CDR3 protein is CASSFRGISTDTQYF. Written as DNA, the CDR3 is TGCGCCAGCAGTTTTCGGGGGATCAGCACAGATACGCAGTATTTT.

The chain employs TRBV28 and TRBJ2-5, with a tentative D call TRBD1 (5 bases). Trimming removed 5 bases at V and 2 bases at J, with 18 bases between. The CDR3 runs 16 residues. CDR1 and CDR2 (germline): MDHEN, SYDVKM. The CDR3 region has the DNA TGTGCCAGCAGTCATCTTCTTGGACACAAACAAGAGACCCAGTACTTC. Amino acids: CASSHLLGHKQETQYF. The variable domain in full, with the rest retrieved from reference TRBV28 and TRBJ2-5, is DVKVTQSSRYLVKRTGEKVFLECVQDMDHENMFWYRQDPGLGLRLIYFSYDVKMKEKGDIPEGYSVSREKKERFSLILESASTNQTSMYLCASSHLLGHKQETQYFGPGTRLLVL.

This clone was recorded only once. The V and J genes are TRBV29-1 and TRBJ1-4; possibly TRBD1 for D (5 bases). The CDR3 sequence is 14 residues long. V gave up 4 bases and J gave up 4 bases, with 13 bases separating them. Germline V CDR1 and CDR2: SQVTM, ANQGSEA. The CDR3 spells CSVADRTFNEKLFF. The CDR3 nucleotides read TGCAGCGTTGCAGACAGAACCTTTAATGAAAAACTGTTTTTT.

The J gene is TRBJ2-5, the V gene TRBV2; 8 positions agree with TRBD1. V dropped 2 bases and J dropped 4; count of bases not matched to a gene: 6. Germline CDR1 reads SNHLY; CDR2 reads FYNNEI. The CDR3 consists of 15 residues. This CDR3 is CASSETGTGRETQYF. CDR3 DNA: TGTGCCAGCAGTGAAACCGGGACAGGTCGAGAGACCCAGTACTTC. Complete variable domain (other parts from reference TRBV2 and TRBJ2-5): EPEVTQTPSHQVTQMGQEVILRCVPISNHLYFYWYRQILGQKVEFLVSFYNNEISEKSEIFDDQFSVERPDGSNFTLKIRSTKLEDSAMYFCASSETGTGRETQYFGPGTRLLVL.

V gene TRBV4-1 combines with J gene TRBJ2-1; 8 bases agree with TRBD2. The CDR3 is made up of 16 amino acids. The junction had 9 bases not matched to a gene; V was cut back by 4 bases and J by 4 bases. CDR1 and CDR2 (germline): MGHRA, YSYEKL. The CDR3 protein is CASSLMRSGGYNEQFF. The CDR3 DNA reads as TGCGCCAGCAGCCTAATGAGGAGCGGGGGATACAATGAGCAGTTCTTC.

The chain employs TRBV6-1 and TRBJ1-6, with a possible D match to TRBD1 (5 bases). The CDR3 is 15 residues long. Germline CDR1 is MNHNS and CDR2 is SASEGT. Trimming cost V 1 base and J 7 bases, with 11 bases left between them. CDR3 protein: CASSEGGGLNSPLHF. In DNA, the CDR3 is TGTGCCAGCAGTGAAGGCGGGGGGTTGAATTCACCCCTCCACTTT.

The CDR3 sequence: CASSREGRESGQPQHF. The DNA of the CDR3 is TGCGCCAGCAGCCGGGAAGGCAGGGAATCCGGTCAGCCCCAGCATTTT. This sequence joins TRBV4-1 and TRBJ1-5; D perhaps matches TRBD1 (5 bases). This CDR3 comprises 16 residues. Trimming removed 4 bases at V and 6 bases at J, with 19 bases between. Germline V gene data show CDR1 as MGHRA and CDR2 as YSYEKL.